The 25 T cell receptor beta chains listed next were all sequenced from one sample in a study of cytomegalovirus exposure and HLA in healthy donors. In the PCR, 60 Vbeta and 13 Jbeta primers were used. Assay: immunoSEQ multiplex PCR; the TCRdb copy retains only in-frame clones and omits some. Altogether about 140,000 clones are present, roughly 83% being singletons, with the ten largest covering about 1.5%. Material: PBMCs. The receptors stem from a man aged 35 to 55 in good health and CMV-seronegative.

The rearrangement uses TRBV7-9 and TRBJ2-1, with D possibly TRBD2 on 7 matching bases. V lost 2 bases to trimming and J lost 7 bases, with 15 bases between them. The CDR3 is 15 amino acids. From germline, CDR1 is SEHNR and CDR2 FQNEAQ (reference sequence). This CDR3 is CASSLTGLAVNEQFF. CDR3 in DNA: TGTGCCAGCAGCTTAACAGGGCTAGCGGTGAATGAGCAGTTCTTC.

The chain has TRBV19 and TRBJ1-5; 7 bases line up with TRBD1. CDR3 size: 13 residues. Trimming at V came to 5 bases and at J to 9 bases, leaving 7 bases not matched to a gene. Germline loops: CDR1 LNHDA, CDR2 SQIVND (reference sequence). The CDR3 sequence: CASSATGAPPQHF. As DNA, the CDR3 is TGTGCCAGTAGTGCTACAGGGGCGCCGCCCCAGCATTTT.

The chain joins TRBV6-4 to TRBJ2-1, with D maybe TRBD2 (5 bases). This CDR3 region has 15 residues. Between the trimmed V and J ends, which lost 0 bases and 4 bases, there was a span of 10 bases. Per the germline V gene, CDR1 is MRHNA and CDR2 is SNTAGT. CDR3 in amino acids: CASSDSAGYYNEQFF. In DNA, the CDR3 is TGTGCCAGCAGTGACTCGGCGGGTTATTACAATGAGCAGTTCTTC.

The chain employs TRBV19 and TRBJ1-2; 12 bases fit TRBD1. The CDR3 runs to 15 residues. CDR1 and CDR2 (germline): LNHDA, SQIVND (reference sequence). V lost 4 bases to trimming and J lost 7 bases; unmatched junction nucleotides: 7. The CDR3 loop is CASSTSGTGGSGYTF. CDR3 nucleotide sequence: TGTGCCAGTAGTACCTCCGGGACAGGGGGCAGTGGCTACACCTTC.

The rearrangement joins TRBV5-1 to TRBJ1-5; the D gene is possibly TRBD1 (5 bases). The CDR3 is 15 residues long. The V end was cut by 0 bases, the J end by 2 bases, with 9 bases between. Germline V gene lookup returns CDR1 SGHRS and CDR2 YFSETQ. The CDR3 nucleotides read TGCGCCAGCAGCTTGGCCGGGGGTGGCAATCAGCCCCAGCATTTT. This gives the protein CASSLAGGGNQPQHF.

This clone was detected only a few times. V and J are TRBV27 and TRBJ1-2, with TRBD1 matching 7 bases. The trim removed 3 bases at V and 7 bases at J, leaving 20 bases unmatched. The CDR3 is made up of 18 amino acids. Germline-derived CDR1 and CDR2 are MNHEY and SMNVEV (reference sequence). CDR3 sequence reads: CASSFSLQWTGSRGGYTF. The DNA for the CDR3 is TGTGCCAGCAGTTTTTCTCTCCAGTGGACAGGTTCAAGGGGTGGCTACACCTTC.

The V and J genes are TRBV7-2 and TRBJ2-5; 8 bases map to TRBD2. Germline CDR1 and CDR2: SGHTA and FQGNSA. V dropped 3 bases and J dropped 5; count of bases not matched to a gene: 5. This CDR3 is built from 14 residues. CDR3 in amino acids: CASSFGGGLETQYF. The CDR3 nucleotides are TGTGCCAGCAGCTTTGGCGGGGGGTTGGAGACCCAGTACTTC.

V and J are TRBV9 and TRBJ2-3; D ambiguous. V was pared by 0 bases and J by 1 base, with 9 bases between. The CDR3 has 15 amino acids. Germline V gene sequence: CDR1 SGDLS, CDR2 YYNGEE. Here the CDR3 DNA reads TGTGCCAGCAGCGTAGCAACTTTCGGCACAGATACGCAGTATTTT. Translating it yields CASSVATFGTDTQYF.

The chain links TRBV6-1 to TRBJ2-5; tentatively, D is TRBD1 (6 bases). In germline, CDR1 is MNHNS, CDR2 SASEGT. This CDR3 has 16 residues. V was shortened by 3 bases and J by 3 bases, with 17 bases between the two germline ends. The CDR3 sequence is CASSDGVGAGKETQYF. The CDR3, as DNA: TGTGCCAGCAGTGATGGGGTGGGGGCAGGTAAAGAGACCCAGTACTTC.

The V and J genes are TRBV29-1 and TRBJ2-3; 11 bases align to TRBD2. Trimming removed 3 bases from V and 2 bases from J; junction bases left unmatched: 4. This CDR3 is 15 amino acids long. The V gene's germline CDR1 is SQVTM and CDR2 ANQGSEA. The CDR3 sequence: CSVEFSGRATDTQYF. The CDR3 DNA sequence: TGCAGCGTTGAGTTTAGCGGGAGGGCCACAGATACGCAGTATTTT.

The chain carries TRBV27 and TRBJ1-1; D not resolved. The CDR3 runs to 15 residues. From germline, CDR1 is MNHEY and CDR2 SMNVEV (reference sequence). V was cut by 3 bases and J by 6 bases, with 17 bases left in between. The CDR3 is CASSFSGGGIAEAFF. The CDR3 nucleotides are TGTGCCAGCAGTTTCTCAGGCGGAGGGATCGCTGAAGCTTTCTTT.

The gene calls are TRBV29-1 and TRBJ2-3; D is unclear. Per the germline V gene, CDR1 is SQVTM and CDR2 is ANQGSEA. Trimming shortened V by 6 bases and J by 3 bases, and 13 bases separated the two germline ends. The length of the CDR3 is 13 residues. CDR3 sequence (DNA): TGCAGCGTCGCTCGGAGCGCGACAGATACGCAGTATTTT. Translating it yields CSVARSATDTQYF.

The chain carries TRBV7-2 and TRBJ2-3; the match to TRBD2 covers 11 bases. The V segment lost 5 bases and the J segment 2 bases; nucleotides outside the gene matches: 6. Germline loops: CDR1 SGHTA, CDR2 FQGNSA. The CDR3 has 16 residues. The CDR3 bases are TGTGCCAGCAGCAGGGGACTAGCGGCAAACACAGATACGCAGTATTTT. It yields the protein CASSRGLAANTDTQYF.

The V gene is TRBV10-3, the J gene TRBJ1-1; 8 bases match TRBD1. This CDR3 comprises 13 residues. Unmatched junction bases numbered 0, after V lost 2 bases and J lost 4 bases. Per the germline V gene, CDR1 is ENHRY and CDR2 is SYGVKD. The CDR3: CAISEGQGTEAFF. The CDR3 DNA follows: TGTGCCATCAGTGAGGGACAGGGCACTGAAGCTTTCTTT.

The chain has TRBV9 and TRBJ2-3; 7 bases map to TRBD2. The CDR3 length is 14 residues. The J segment lost 5 bases and the V segment lost 0 bases, leaving 3 bases of the junction unmatched. Germline lookup yields CDR1 SGDLS and CDR2 YYNGEE. DNA for the CDR3: TGTGCCAGCAGCGTAGCGGGGAGGGGAGATACGCAGTATTTT. Translated, it gives CASSVAGRGDTQYF.

This chain links TRBV2 with TRBJ2-5; D unclear. Germline V lookup: CDR1 SNHLY, CDR2 FYNNEI. V gave up 0 bases and J gave up 3 bases, with 20 bases separating them. The CDR3 covers 18 residues. CDR3 amino acids: CASSEALRLLLSKETQYF. In DNA form, the CDR3 reads TGTGCCAGCAGTGAAGCGCTTCGTCTGCTCCTATCGAAAGAGACCCAGTACTTC.

The V gene is TRBV5-1, the J gene TRBJ2-3, with 8 nucleotides matching TRBD2. Germline loops: CDR1 SGHRS, CDR2 YFSETQ. This CDR3 is built from 15 residues. Trimming removed 5 bases from V and 1 base from J; junction bases left unmatched: 6. Here the CDR3 DNA reads TGCGCCAGCAGACTCGGACTAGCAGGCACAGATACGCAGTATTTT. This sequence encodes CASRLGLAGTDTQYF.

The chain joins TRBV5-1 to TRBJ2-1, with D perhaps TRBD2 (5 bases). V was clipped by 4 bases and J by 9 bases, with 17 bases between them. The CDR3 sequence is 14 residues long. Germline values: CDR1 SGHRS, CDR2 YFSETQ. CDR3 coding DNA: TGCGCCAGCAGCGCCGGAGCGGACCGCGCTGAGCAGTTCTTC. Translating it yields CASSAGADRAEQFF. Complete variable domain (other parts from reference TRBV5-1 and TRBJ2-1): KAGVTQTPRYLIKTRGQQVTLSCSPISGHRSVSWYQQTPGQGLQFLFEYFSETQRNKGNFPGRFSGRQFSNSRSEMNVSTLELGDSALYLCASSAGADRAEQFFGPGTRLTVL.

The chain recombines TRBV11-2 with TRBJ2-5, with a possible D match to TRBD1 (5 bases). The CDR3 spans 13 residues. Trimming stripped 6 bases from V and 2 bases from J, with 10 bases between. CDR1 and CDR2 (germline): SGHAT, FQNNGV. The CDR3 spells CASRHQGQETQYF. CDR3 DNA: TGTGCCAGCAGACATCAGGGTCAAGAGACCCAGTACTTC.

This clone was counted a few times. The V gene is TRBV4-3, the J gene TRBJ2-5, with 11 positions matching TRBD2. The V gene end was trimmed by 1 base and the J gene end by 5 bases; junction bases not matched to a gene: 6. The CDR3 consists of 16 residues. Germline CDR1 LGHNA, CDR2 YSLEER. The DNA of the CDR3 is TGCGCCAGCAGCCAAGGTAGCGGGGGGGCCAGGGAGACCCAGTACTTC. This codes for CASSQGSGGARETQYF.

This clone was detected only a few times. CDR3: CASNGQINTEAFF. CDR3 DNA sequence: TGTGCCAGTAACGGACAGATCAACACTGAAGCTTTCTTT. V gene TRBV19 combines with J gene TRBJ1-1; D is possibly TRBD1 (6 bases). Germline lookup yields CDR1 LNHDA and CDR2 SQIVND (reference sequence). This CDR3 spans 13 amino acids. Trimming pared 7 bases from V and 2 bases from J, leaving 11 bases between.

The V call is TRBV5-1, the J call TRBJ2-7; 13 bases line up with TRBD2. CDR3 size: 15 residues. The germline V gene has CDR1 SGHRS and CDR2 YFSETQ. V gave up 4 bases and J gave up 7 bases; unmatched junction bases: 8. The CDR3 loop is CASSQEMGLAGEQYF. Written as DNA, the CDR3 is TGCGCCAGCAGCCAGGAGATGGGACTAGCGGGAGAGCAGTACTTC.

This chain uses TRBV5-6 with TRBJ1-5; D might be TRBD1 (6 bases). The CDR3 is made up of 14 amino acids. The germline V gene encodes CDR1 SGHDT and CDR2 YYEEEE. V was shortened by 0 bases and J by 7 bases, with 11 bases between the two germline ends. The CDR3 bases are TGTGCCAGCAGCTTGGGGCCTCAGGGGCAGCCCCAGCATTTT. It encodes CASSLGPQGQPQHF.

V and J are TRBV2 and TRBJ2-5; TRBD2 agrees at 9 bases. The end of the DNA fits TRBJ2-7 better, so the J call may be wrong. Per the germline V gene, CDR1 is SNHLY and CDR2 is FYNNEI. This CDR3 has 14 amino acids. The chain's CDR3 is CASSGLAGFYEQYF. The CDR3 nucleotides are TGTGCCAGCAGTGGGCTAGCGGGGTTCTACGAGCAGTACTTC.

This clone was counted a few times. CDR3 region: CASSLTGDTEAFF. The CDR3 nucleotides read TGCGCCAGCAGCTTGACCGGGGACACTGAAGCTTTCTTT. The chain uses TRBV5-1 and TRBJ1-1, with D uncertain. The CDR3 has 13 residues. Per the germline V gene, CDR1 is SGHRS and CDR2 is YFSETQ. V lost 1 base and J 3 bases, leaving 7 bases between the germline ends.